This T cell receptor (beta chain) was found in a study of OX40 agonist ivuxolimab in advanced cancers. As concerns this clone: What it binds is unknown.

The CDR3 runs 13 residues. Germline V gives CDR1 ENHRY, CDR2 SYGVKD. The trim removed 9 bases at V and 2 bases at J, leaving 6 bases unmatched. Study-level points and caveats: There was clonal expansion of CD4+ and CD8+ blood T cells by week 6 at 0.1 to 3.0 mg/kg. On average, CD8+ T cells showed a greater number of expanded clones than CD4+.

Data came from immunoSEQ multiplex PCR; TCRdb stores just in-frame clones and leaves some out. This repertoire shows tens of thousands of clones, about nine tenths found once; its top ten account for 25%. J is TRBJ2-7 and V is TRBV10-3; 8 nucleotides line up with TRBD1. The starting material was CD4+ or CD8+ T cells sorted from blood, obtained in a trial of the OX40 agonist ivuxolimab. The sequence came from an adult with an advanced solid tumor such as melanoma, head and neck, liver or kidney cancer. CDR3 nucleotide sequence: TGTGCCATACTTGGACAGGGTACCTACGAGCAGTACTTC. Translation: CAILGQGTYEQYF.